A selection of T cell receptor beta chains follows, all from one sample in a study of neoadjuvant anti-PD-1 for oral cavity cancer. The data were produced by immunoSEQ multiplex PCR, yet TCRdb's version contains in-frame clones alone and is incomplete. The table records over 60,000 clones, around 85% of them present only once. The starting material was PBMCs, obtained after nivolumab (anti-PD-1) treatment. The receptors originated from a person aged 35-79 years with oral cavity squamous cell carcinoma. CDR3s leave out the opening cysteine and the closing phenylalanine or tryptophan. Some rows have no size entry. The others give once, few or many, or a class for an expanded clone.

>TRBJ1-1|NA|TRBV2
ASSGGTENTEAF
>TRBJ1-2|few|TRBV10-3
AISESGNYGYT
>TRBJ2-2|NA|TRBV10-3
AISGTSGTNTGELF
>TRBJ2-7|NA|TRBV7-9
ASSLRESGTGSGRQY
>TRBJ1-6|NA|TRBV10-3
AISGGGTGGSPLH
>TRBJ2-1|NA|TRBV2
ASTYFVEQF
>TRBJ2-2|NA|TRBV29-1
SAPRSTGELF
>TRBJ1-1|once|TRBV19
ASSLRRREAF
>TRBJ1-2|few|TRBV7-8
ASSLGRRPDYT
>TRBJ1-2|NA|TRBV7-9
ASRTGYGYT
>TRBJ2-2|few|TRBV7-7
ASSSRTADGGGELF
>TRBJ1-5|NA|TRBV7-8
ASSSALSTGNQPQH
>TRBJ1-2|NA|TRBV5-1
ASSPDRTYGYT
>TRBJ2-2|NA|TRBV10-3
AISPSIKNTGELF
>TRBJ1-2|NA|TRBV7-3
ASSRSPGQGYGYT
>TRBJ1-2|NA|TRBV15
ATSRAETYGYT
>TRBJ1-1|NA|TRBV27
ASSLPGRTEAF
>TRBJ1-2|NA|TRBV30
AWSPTGNYGYT
>TRBJ1-2|NA|TRBV5-4
ASSLPGGERGYT
>TRBJ1-5|NA|TRBV19
ASSMLGGQGALVNQPQH
>TRBJ2-6|NA|TRBV19
ASSINRGTGANVLT
>TRBJ2-7|few|TRBV4-1
ASSQAGGQWDEQY
>TRBJ1-1|NA|TRBV10-1
ASSDGGKNTEAF
>TRBJ1-5|NA|TRBV6-6
ASSLGQRDHQPQH
>TRBJ2-3|once|TRBV7-2
ASSLLGGNTDTQY
>TRBJ1-3|NA|TRBV15
ATSRDRATGNTIY
>TRBJ1-4|NA|TRBV30
AWSFGARDSDEKLF
>TRBJ2-2|NA|TRBV19
ASSPLGLNTGELF
>TRBJ1-4|NA|TRBV5-1
ASSFRGTREKLF
>TRBJ2-7|NA|TRBV19
ASSIQGLVRTYEQY
>TRBJ1-4|NA|TRBV15
ATSTTGHGEKLF
>TRBJ1-2|NA|TRBV6-5
ASRRPGYGYT
>TRBJ2-7|NA|TRBV5-1
ASSRGQASYEQY
>TRBJ2-7|NA|TRBV5-4
ASSFVGVNSYEQY
>TRBJ1-2|NA|TRBV27
ASSLASNYGYT
>TRBJ2-5|NA|TRBV10-3
AISQTSGSQETQY
>TRBJ1-5|few|TRBV28
ASTRGGSNQPQH
>TRBJ1-2|NA|TRBV7-8
ASSLAYLSYGYT
>TRBJ1-5|NA|TRBV7-6
ASSHSNQPQH
>TRBJ2-2|NA|TRBV2
ASSADRPRTSNAGELF